This passage covers 31 T cell receptor beta chains from one sample sequenced in a study of OX40 agonist ivuxolimab in advanced cancers. Clones were sequenced by immunoSEQ multiplex PCR, and TCRdb holds only the in-frame ones, with some missing. The table shows tens of thousands of clones, with approximately 88% occurring only once. Sequencing used CD4+ or CD8+ T cells sorted from blood, obtained in a trial of the OX40 agonist ivuxolimab. These receptors came from an adult with an advanced solid tumor such as melanoma, head and neck, liver or kidney cancer.

The rearrangement joins TRBV7-8 to TRBJ1-1, with TRBD1 as a possible D gene (5 bases). Trimming took off 1 base at V and 6 bases at J, with 18 bases between the two ends. This CDR3 is 16 amino acids long. The germline V gene has CDR1 SGHVS and CDR2 FQNEAQ. In nucleotides, the CDR3 is TGTGCCAGCAGCTTAGAGGCGGGGGGATTTTCGCCTGAAGCTTTCTTT. Translation gives CASSLEAGGFSPEAFF.

The chain joins TRBV4-3 to TRBJ2-7, with D perhaps TRBD1 (6 bases). The germline V gene encodes CDR1 LGHNA and CDR2 YSLEER. The length of the CDR3 is 16 residues. Deletions cut 3 bases from V and 2 bases from J, with 17 bases between. This chain's CDR3 is CASSHFSGTLPYEQYF. CDR3 nucleotides: TGCGCCAGCAGCCATTTTTCCGGGACACTTCCCTACGAGCAGTACTTC.

This clone was observed a single time. The rearrangement uses TRBV7-6 and TRBJ2-2, with no clear D. Trimming stripped 3 bases from V and 0 bases from J, with 17 bases between. Germline V gene data show CDR1 as SGHVS and CDR2 as FNYEAQ. This CDR3 contains 18 residues. The CDR3 DNA reads as TGTGCCAGCAGCTTCCCACCTAGTGGCCGACCGAACACCGGGGAGCTGTTTTTT. Its translation is CASSFPPSGRPNTGELFF.

Here the CDR3 DNA reads TGTGCCAGCAGCTTGTATACTGACACTGAAGCTTTCTTT. Amino acids: CASSLYTDTEAFF. This sequence joins TRBV5-4 and TRBJ1-1; unclear D gene. Trimming removed 1 base from V and 3 bases from J, with 7 bases in between. Per the germline V gene, CDR1 is SGHNT and CDR2 is YYREEE (reference sequence). This CDR3 is built from 13 residues.

In its sample, this clone was seen once. Here the CDR3 reads CASSYSIKNAYNEQFF. The CDR3, as DNA: TGTGCCAGCAGTTACTCGATTAAGAACGCCTACAATGAGCAGTTCTTC. The V call is TRBV6-5, the J call TRBJ2-1; the D is unclear. Trimming shortened V by 0 bases and J by 2 bases, and 11 bases separated the two germline ends. Germline values: CDR1 MNHEY, CDR2 SVGAGI. The CDR3 contains 16 residues.

The chain links TRBV4-1 to TRBJ1-5, with D unclear. Looked up from germline, CDR1 is MGHRA and CDR2 is YSYEKL. The CDR3 consists of 16 residues. V lost 0 bases, J lost 2 bases, and 11 bases lay in between. CDR3 bases: TGCGCCAGCAGCCAAGACAGCGTCGGGGGCAATCAGCCCCAGCATTTT. Amino acids: CASSQDSVGGNQPQHF.

V usage is TRBV28 and J usage is TRBJ2-7; 7 bases agree with TRBD2. This CDR3 is 13 amino acids long. Unmatched junction bases numbered 1, after V lost 2 bases and J lost 3 bases. Germline V gene lookup returns CDR1 MDHEN and CDR2 SYDVKM. The CDR3 nucleotides are TGTGCCAGCAGTTTACTAGCGGACTACGAGCAGTACTTC. Its protein product is CASSLLADYEQYF.

The chain carries TRBV7-2 and TRBJ2-2; a possible D gene is TRBD1 (5 bases). V shed 3 bases and J shed 5 bases, with 7 bases lying between them. Per germline, CDR1 SGHTA and CDR2 FQGNSA. The CDR3 is 13 amino acids. The CDR3 loop is CASSFTGTGELFF. In DNA, the CDR3 is TGTGCCAGCAGCTTTACAGGAACCGGGGAGCTGTTTTTT.

The chain joins TRBV11-2 to TRBJ2-6; D remains ambiguous. Between the trimmed V and J ends, which lost 8 bases and 0 bases, there was a span of 11 bases. CDR1 is SGHAT and CDR2 is FQNNGV in the germline V gene. CDR3 length equals 15 residues. This chain's CDR3 is CASRYMDSGANVLTF. CDR3 coding DNA: TGTGCCAGCCGATACATGGACTCTGGGGCCAACGTCCTGACTTTC.

The count of this clone is one. The chain has TRBV30 and TRBJ1-2; unclear D gene. Trimming stripped 8 bases from V and 8 bases from J, with 15 bases between. Germline V lookup: CDR1 GTSNPN, CDR2 SVGIG (reference sequence). This CDR3 spans 11 amino acids. The CDR3 nucleotides are TGTGCCCATCGAGACCCATGGGGCTACACCTTC. Protein product: CAHRDPWGYTF.

V and J are TRBV18 and TRBJ2-3, with no clear D. Germline CDR1 reads KGHSH; CDR2 reads LQKENI. With 3 bases removed from V and 2 bases from J, the gap between germline ends came to 6 bases. CDR3 length: 13 amino acids. The CDR3 region has the DNA TGTGCCAGCTCACCCATACACACAGATACGCAGTATTTT. Translated, it gives CASSPIHTDTQYF.

This sequence joins TRBV5-6 and TRBJ2-7; 8 bases align to TRBD1. Trimming removed 4 bases from V and 3 bases from J; junction bases left unmatched: 9. The germline V gene has CDR1 SGHDT and CDR2 YYEEEE. The CDR3 loop spans 15 amino acids. The DNA for the CDR3 is TGTGCCAGCAGCAGTGGACAGGGAGCGAGCTACGAGCAGTACGTC. It translates to CASSSGQGASYEQYV.

The chain joins TRBV13 to TRBJ2-3; 11 bases are a match to TRBD2. The CDR3 sequence is 14 residues long. With V trimmed by 4 bases and J by 10 bases, 7 bases remained unmatched. From germline, CDR1 is PRHDT and CDR2 FYEKMQ (reference sequence). CDR3 nucleotides: TGTGCCAGCAGCTCCCGACTAGCGGGATGGGCGCAGTATTTT. Its protein product is CASSSRLAGWAQYF.

This rearrangement joins TRBV28 to TRBJ2-1, with 8 bases identical to TRBD2. The junction had 10 bases not matched to a gene; V was cut back by 5 bases and J by 4 bases. CDR1 is MDHEN, CDR2 SYDVKM, per germline. The CDR3 runs 16 residues. This CDR3 is CASSTPRSGSYNEQFF. Written as DNA, the CDR3 is TGTGCCAGCAGTACGCCGCGGAGCGGGAGTTACAATGAGCAGTTCTTC.

The CDR3 region is CASSWGAGYEQYV. The CDR3 coding sequence is TGTGCCAGCAGTTGGGGGGCAGGGTACGAGCAGTACGTC. The V call is TRBV27, the J call TRBJ2-7; D may match TRBD1 or TRBD2 (6 bases each). Germline V lookup: CDR1 MNHEY, CDR2 SMNVEV (reference sequence). The CDR3 totals 13 residues. V was pared by 4 bases and J by 4 bases, with 11 bases between.

V is TRBV30 and J is TRBJ2-4, with a weak D call TRBD2 (7 bases). CDR3 length: 19 residues. V lost 2 bases and J lost 4, with 27 bases in between. Germline V gene lookup returns CDR1 GTSNPN and CDR2 SVGIG (reference sequence). The CDR3 region is CAWSFGLGGIREGKNIQYF. The CDR3 DNA reads TGTGCCTGGAGTTTCGGACTAGGGGGAATCAGGGAGGGAAAAAACATTCAGTACTTC.

In this sample, this clone turned up once. In DNA form, the CDR3 reads TGCGCCAGCAGCTGGTTACCGGGACTAGAGCCAGGAAATGAGCAGTTCTTC. It translates to CASSWLPGLEPGNEQFF. The chain employs TRBV5-1 and TRBJ2-1; TRBD2 agrees at 8 bases. CDR3 length: 17 residues. Germline CDR1 and CDR2: SGHRS and YFSETQ. V trimming: 3 bases; J trimming: 7 bases; junction bases outside the gene matches: 15.

This chain uses TRBV19 with TRBJ1-3; perhaps TRBD1 as D (5 bases). V lost 5 bases and J 4 bases, leaving 15 bases between the germline ends. The CDR3 consists of 15 residues. Germline CDR1 is LNHDA and CDR2 is SQIVND (reference sequence). Written as DNA, the CDR3 is TGTGCCAGTAGTCCGAAGCGGAACAGGGGAAACACCATATATTTT. The encoded protein is CASSPKRNRGNTIYF.

The J gene is TRBJ2-1, the V gene TRBV6-5, with 11 nucleotides matching TRBD2. V trimming: 5 bases; J trimming: 3 bases; junction bases outside the gene matches: 3. CDR3 length equals 15 residues. The germline gives CDR1 MNHEY, CDR2 SVGAGI. The CDR3 DNA reads as TGTGCCAGCAGTCAACTAGCGGGGGACTACAATGAGCAGTTCTTC. Its protein is CASSQLAGDYNEQFF.

The chain carries TRBV13 and TRBJ1-4; 8 nucleotides align to TRBD1. The trim removed 4 bases at V and 7 bases at J, leaving 8 bases unmatched. Per the germline V gene, CDR1 is PRHDT and CDR2 is FYEKMQ (reference sequence). The CDR3 sequence is 15 residues long. CDR3 nucleotide sequence: TGTGCCAGCAGCTCGAGACAGGGGAGGTTTGAAAAACTGTTTTTT. Protein: CASSSRQGRFEKLFF. Full variable domain (missing parts from reference TRBV13 and TRBJ1-4): AAGVIQSPRHLIKEKRETATLKCYPIPRHDTVYWYQQGPGQDPQFLISFYEKMQSDKGSIPDRFSAQQFSDYHSELNMSSLELGDSALYFCASSSRQGRFEKLFFGSGTQLSVL.

The chain uses TRBV6-5 and TRBJ1-2, with 7 positions matching TRBD1. CDR3 length: 14 residues. With V trimmed by 5 bases and J by 4 bases, 7 bases remained unmatched. Looked up from germline, CDR1 is MNHEY and CDR2 is SVGAGI. The CDR3 region has the DNA TGTGCCAGCAGTAACCCGGGACAGATCTATGGCTACACCTTC. Its protein is CASSNPGQIYGYTF.

V gene TRBV7-9 combines with J gene TRBJ1-1; tentative D call: TRBD1 (5 bases). Germline CDR1 and CDR2: SEHNR and FQNEAQ (reference sequence). This CDR3 is 14 amino acids long. V lost 5 bases to trimming and J lost 5 bases, with 15 bases between them. The CDR3 nucleotides read TGTGCCAGCAGCCTCCTGGGGGGGGAGACTGAAGCTTTCTTT. Amino acid sequence: CASSLLGGETEAFF.

V is TRBV5-4 and J is TRBJ2-5; perhaps TRBD1 as D (6 bases). The CDR3 has 15 residues. The ends were cut back, 4 bases at V and 4 bases at J, with 17 bases in the middle. Per the germline V gene, CDR1 is SGHNT and CDR2 is YYREEE (reference sequence). CDR3 residues: CASSRRQEGRETQYF. The DNA for the CDR3 is TGTGCCAGCAGCCGTCGACAGGAAGGCCGAGAGACCCAGTACTTC.

CDR3 in DNA: TGTGCCAGCAGTTACTTAGCGGGAGAAGGTGAGCAGTTCTTC. Residues: CASSYLAGEGEQFF. The chain combines TRBV6-5 with TRBJ2-1, with TRBD2 matching 9 bases. The CDR3 covers 14 residues. V dropped 1 base and J dropped 9; count of bases not matched to a gene: 4. In germline, CDR1 is MNHEY, CDR2 SVGAGI.

The V call is TRBV13, the J call TRBJ2-5, with a tentative D call TRBD1 (6 bases). Trimming removed 5 bases at V and 10 bases at J, with 17 bases between. The CDR3 is 13 amino acids. Per the germline V gene, CDR1 is PRHDT and CDR2 is FYEKMQ (reference sequence). The CDR3 region is CASSDKEQGHQYF. The CDR3 region has the DNA TGTGCCAGCAGCGATAAGGAACAGGGACACCAGTACTTC. Together with reference TRBV13 and TRBJ2-5, the CDR3 gives the full variable domain: AAGVIQSPRHLIKEKRETATLKCYPIPRHDTVYWYQQGPGQDPQFLISFYEKMQSDKGSIPDRFSAQQFSDYHSELNMSSLELGDSALYFCASSDKEQGHQYFGPGTRLLVL.

This clone has just a few counts. V gene TRBV28 combines with J gene TRBJ2-7, with 12 bases identical to TRBD1. Losses at the gene ends were 6 bases for V and 4 bases for J; bases not matched to a gene: 10. Germline V gives CDR1 MDHEN, CDR2 SYDVKM. The CDR3 consists of 16 residues. As DNA, the CDR3 is TGTGCCAGCAGACCTCCACCGGGACAGGGGGCTTACGAGCAGTACTTC. This encodes CASRPPPGQGAYEQYF.

The rearrangement joins TRBV28 to TRBJ2-3, with a tentative D call TRBD2 (6 bases). The V end lost 4 bases, the J end lost 0 bases, and 14 bases lay between the germline ends. The germline V gene has CDR1 MDHEN and CDR2 SYDVKM. This CDR3 is 16 amino acids long. CDR3 amino acids: CASSSGSEVSTDTQYF. CDR3 sequence (DNA): TGTGCCAGCAGTTCCGGGAGTGAGGTGAGCACAGATACGCAGTATTTT. The variable domain in full, completed from reference TRBV28 and TRBJ2-3, reads DVKVTQSSRYLVKRTGEKVFLECVQDMDHENMFWYRQDPGLGLRLIYFSYDVKMKEKGDIPEGYSVSREKKERFSLILESASTNQTSMYLCASSSGSEVSTDTQYFGPGTRLTVL.

The chain combines TRBV6-5 with TRBJ1-6, with D possibly matching TRBD1 (6 bases). Per the germline V gene, CDR1 is MNHEY and CDR2 is SVGAGI. CDR3 length: 15 amino acids. V was clipped by 5 bases and J by 11 bases, with 19 bases between them. The CDR3 DNA follows: TGTGCCAGCAGTGGCCTACAGGGACGAGAGCCACCCCTCCACTTT. Residues: CASSGLQGREPPLHF.

The CDR3, as DNA: TGTGCCAGCAGTTTGGGCGGGGGTTACTACAATGAGCAGTTCTTC. Protein sequence: CASSLGGGYYNEQFF. The V call is TRBV27, the J call TRBJ2-1, with 7 bases identical to TRBD2. The germline gives CDR1 MNHEY, CDR2 SMNVEV (reference sequence). The CDR3 has 15 residues. V lost 3 bases, J lost 3 bases, and 5 bases stayed unmatched.

The chain couples TRBV5-4 to TRBJ2-1; D is perhaps TRBD2 (5 bases). CDR1 SGHNT and CDR2 YYREEE come from the germline V gene (reference sequence). V lost 7 bases and J 0 bases, leaving 8 bases between the germline ends. This CDR3 is built from 13 residues. Here the CDR3 reads CASQSGSYNEQFF. In DNA, the CDR3 is TGTGCCAGCCAAAGCGGCTCCTACAATGAGCAGTTCTTC.

The chain has TRBV28 and TRBJ2-3; the match to TRBD2 covers 14 bases. CDR3 length: 18 amino acids. Per germline, CDR1 MDHEN and CDR2 SYDVKM. J was trimmed by 0 bases and V by 2 bases; bases with no gene match: 4. The CDR3 sequence: CASSLMGLAGESTDTQYF. The CDR3 bases are TGTGCCAGCAGTTTAATGGGACTAGCGGGAGAGAGCACAGATACGCAGTATTTT.